The rows below give T cell receptor beta chains drawn from one sample of a study of T cells after yellow fever vaccination. TCRdb reprocessed the 5' RACE reads with MiXCR, giving one entry per CDR3 protein. The data hold 250,000 to 400,000 distinct CDR3 sequences, with approximately 4% observed a single time. The sequenced sample was PBMCs, obtained 5 days after the yellow fever booster vaccination. The receptors derive from a man aged 18-30 years who received the YFV17D yellow fever vaccine. CDR3s include the opening cysteine and the closing phenylalanine or tryptophan. Fields, in order: CDR3 protein, CDR3 DNA, V gene, D gene, clone size, J gene. A D gene is named only where the DNA matches it firmly. Only part of the rows carry a size: once, few, many, or a class if the clone is expanded.

cdr3_aa: CASSLDRDRGRGYTF; cdr3_nt: TGTGCCAGCAGCTTGGATCGGGACAGGGGTAGAGGCTACACCTTC; v_call: TRBV5-5; d_call: TRBD1; clone_size: few; j_call: TRBJ1-2
cdr3_aa: CASSFIEGAVTGELFF; cdr3_nt: TGTGCCAGCAGCTTCATTGAGGGGGCAGTAACCGGGGAGCTGTTTTTT; v_call: TRBV7-8; d_call: TRBD1; clone_size: few; j_call: TRBJ2-2
cdr3_aa: CASFPRGTDTEAFF; cdr3_nt: TGTGCCAGTTTCCCTAGGGGTACGGACACTGAAGCTTTCTTT; v_call: TRBV6-1; d_call: NA; clone_size: few; j_call: TRBJ1-1
cdr3_aa: CASSYFPPQGADYGYTF; cdr3_nt: TGTGCCAGCAGTTACTTCCCTCCACAGGGGGCGGACTATGGCTACACCTTC; v_call: TRBV6-5; d_call: TRBD1; clone_size: few; j_call: TRBJ1-2
cdr3_aa: CASSYGTPQLFF; cdr3_nt: TGTGCCAGCAGTTACGGGACACCCCAACTGTTTTTT; v_call: TRBV6-2/TRBV6-3; d_call: NA; clone_size: NA; j_call: TRBJ1-4
cdr3_aa: CASAGLDYTGELFF; cdr3_nt: TGTGCCAGCGCAGGCCTAGACTACACCGGGGAGCTGTTTTTT; v_call: TRBV2; d_call: NA; clone_size: few; j_call: TRBJ2-2
cdr3_aa: CASESSENTGVLFF; cdr3_nt: TGTGCCAGCGAGAGCAGCGAGAACACCGGGGTGCTGTTTTTT; v_call: TRBV7-2; d_call: NA; clone_size: once; j_call: TRBJ2-2
cdr3_aa: CASSEGSGAQHF; cdr3_nt: TGTGCCAGCAGCGAGGGATCCGGGGCCCAGCATTTT; v_call: TRBV6-6; d_call: NA; clone_size: few; j_call: TRBJ1-5
cdr3_aa: CASRAEETQYF; cdr3_nt: TGTGCCAGCAGGGCCGAGGAGACCCAGTACTTC; v_call: TRBV12-3/TRBV12-4; d_call: NA; clone_size: NA; j_call: TRBJ2-5
cdr3_aa: CASSYTSDNHNEQFF; cdr3_nt: TGTGCCAGCAGCTATACTAGCGACAACCACAATGAGCAGTTCTTC; v_call: TRBV7-8; d_call: TRBD2; clone_size: NA; j_call: TRBJ2-1
cdr3_aa: CASSVVGYTF; cdr3_nt: TGTGCCAGCAGCGTGGTTGGCTACACCTTC; v_call: TRBV9; d_call: NA; clone_size: few; j_call: TRBJ1-2
cdr3_aa: CASSLPSGRTQYF; cdr3_nt: TGTGCCAGCAGTCTACCATCCGGCCGTACGCAGTATTTT; v_call: TRBV28; d_call: NA; clone_size: few; j_call: TRBJ2-3
cdr3_aa: CASSFDVGEQFF; cdr3_nt: TGTGCCAGCAGCTTCGATGTAGGTGAGCAGTTCTTC; v_call: TRBV5-5; d_call: NA; clone_size: many; j_call: TRBJ2-1
cdr3_aa: CASSQGFADNYNEQFF; cdr3_nt: TGTGCCAGCAGCCAAGGTTTTGCAGATAACTACAATGAGCAGTTCTTC; v_call: TRBV3-1; d_call: NA; clone_size: NA; j_call: TRBJ2-1
cdr3_aa: CASSPQRGGRNTEAFF; cdr3_nt: TGTGCCAGCTCACCACAAAGGGGCGGACGGAACACTGAAGCTTTCTTT; v_call: TRBV18; d_call: NA; clone_size: many; j_call: TRBJ1-1
cdr3_aa: CASSLGFGGNSPLHF; cdr3_nt: TGCGCCAGCAGCTTGGGGTTCGGGGGAAATTCACCCCTCCACTTT; v_call: TRBV5-1; d_call: NA; clone_size: few; j_call: TRBJ1-6
cdr3_aa: CARRRPGRYNEQFF; cdr3_nt: TGCGCCAGGCGACGACCTGGTCGGTACAATGAGCAGTTCTTC; v_call: TRBV23-1; d_call: NA; clone_size: many; j_call: TRBJ2-1
cdr3_aa: CASTRAGGGNQPQHF; cdr3_nt: TGTGCCAGCACCCGAGCGGGGGGAGGCAATCAGCCCCAGCATTTT; v_call: TRBV12-3/TRBV12-4; d_call: NA; clone_size: NA; j_call: TRBJ1-5
cdr3_aa: CASSSGQPYAGYTF; cdr3_nt: TGCGCCAGCAGCTCCGGACAGCCCTATGCTGGCTACACCTTC; v_call: TRBV5-1; d_call: NA; clone_size: few; j_call: TRBJ1-2
cdr3_aa: CASSSDGSTDTQYF; cdr3_nt: TGTGCCAGCAGCTCGGACGGTAGCACAGATACGCAGTATTTT; v_call: TRBV5-5; d_call: NA; clone_size: many; j_call: TRBJ2-3
cdr3_aa: CASSFASDTQYF; cdr3_nt: TGTGCCAGCAGTTTTGCGTCAGATACGCAGTATTTT; v_call: TRBV12-3/TRBV12-4; d_call: NA; clone_size: few; j_call: TRBJ2-3
cdr3_aa: CSVRVDTQYF; cdr3_nt: TGCAGCGTCCGTGTGGATACGCAGTATTTT; v_call: TRBV29-1; d_call: NA; clone_size: few; j_call: TRBJ2-3
cdr3_aa: CASSYGPGGVGKLFF; cdr3_nt: TGTGCCAGCAGTTACGGTCCAGGGGGCGTCGGAAAACTGTTTTTT; v_call: TRBV6-5; d_call: TRBD1; clone_size: NA; j_call: TRBJ1-4
cdr3_aa: CASSSSLARTDTQYF; cdr3_nt: TGTGCCAGCAGCTCCTCACTAGCTCGCACAGATACGCAGTATTTT; v_call: TRBV7-2; d_call: NA; clone_size: NA; j_call: TRBJ2-3
cdr3_aa: CASSVGASGGYNEQFF; cdr3_nt: TGTGCCAGCAGCGTAGGTGCTAGCGGGGGCTACAATGAGCAGTTCTTC; v_call: TRBV9; d_call: TRBD2; clone_size: many; j_call: TRBJ2-1
cdr3_aa: CSARDPKSGTDVNNSPLHF; cdr3_nt: TGCAGTGCTAGAGACCCCAAATCGGGGACGGACGTTAATAATTCACCCCTCCACTTT; v_call: TRBV20-1; d_call: NA; clone_size: NA; j_call: TRBJ1-6
cdr3_aa: CASSQDPGLAGEQFF; cdr3_nt: TGTGCCAGCAGCCAAGATCCGGGACTAGCGGGGGAGCAGTTCTTC; v_call: TRBV4-2; d_call: TRBD2; clone_size: few; j_call: TRBJ2-1
cdr3_aa: CAIGPGNSPPHF; cdr3_nt: TGTGCCATCGGCCCCGGCAATTCACCCCCCCACTTT; v_call: TRBV10-3; d_call: NA; clone_size: NA; j_call: TRBJ1-6
cdr3_aa: CSASGTRVETQYF; cdr3_nt: TGCAGTGCTTCGGGGACTAGGGTAGAGACCCAGTACTTC; v_call: TRBV20-1; d_call: TRBD2; clone_size: few; j_call: TRBJ2-5
cdr3_aa: CASSLVGERHEQFF; cdr3_nt: TGTGCCAGCAGCTTAGTCGGGGAACGCCATGAGCAGTTCTTC; v_call: TRBV7-2; d_call: NA; clone_size: many; j_call: TRBJ2-1
cdr3_aa: CASSMGQGTWVEQYF; cdr3_nt: TGTGCCAGCAGCATGGGACAGGGTACGTGGGTCGAGCAGTACTTC; v_call: TRBV7-9; d_call: TRBD1; clone_size: few; j_call: TRBJ2-7
cdr3_aa: CASSLVLAYGYTF; cdr3_nt: TGTGCCAGCAGTTTAGTATTGGCTTATGGCTACACCTTC; v_call: TRBV12-3/TRBV12-4; d_call: NA; clone_size: NA; j_call: TRBJ1-2
cdr3_aa: CASSAFRGEDTQYF; cdr3_nt: TGTGCCAGCAGTGCTTTTAGGGGGGAGGATACGCAGTATTTT; v_call: TRBV25-1; d_call: NA; clone_size: NA; j_call: TRBJ2-3
cdr3_aa: CASSQGQGMNTEAFF; cdr3_nt: TGTGCCAGTAGTCAGGGACAGGGAATGAACACTGAAGCTTTCTTT; v_call: TRBV19; d_call: TRBD1; clone_size: few; j_call: TRBJ1-1
cdr3_aa: CASSSEGRDNEQFF; cdr3_nt: TGTGCCAGCAGTTCTGAGGGGAGGGACAATGAGCAGTTCTTC; v_call: TRBV6-6; d_call: TRBD2; clone_size: NA; j_call: TRBJ2-1
cdr3_aa: CASSEGLAGDYYNEQFF; cdr3_nt: TGTGCCAGCAGCGAAGGACTAGCGGGGGACTACTACAATGAGCAGTTCTTC; v_call: TRBV9; d_call: TRBD2; clone_size: many; j_call: TRBJ2-1
cdr3_aa: CASSFFGVSSYNEQFF; cdr3_nt: TGCGCCAGCAGCTTTTTCGGGGTTAGCTCCTACAATGAGCAGTTCTTC; v_call: TRBV5-1; d_call: NA; clone_size: NA; j_call: TRBJ2-1
cdr3_aa: CSASFGMETQYF; cdr3_nt: TGCAGTGCTAGCTTTGGGATGGAGACCCAGTACTTC; v_call: TRBV20-1; d_call: NA; clone_size: few; j_call: TRBJ2-5
cdr3_aa: CASSPTWAGGSTDTQYF; cdr3_nt: TGCGCCAGCAGCCCCACCTGGGCGGGGGGAAGCACAGATACGCAGTATTTT; v_call: TRBV5-1; d_call: TRBD2; clone_size: many; j_call: TRBJ2-3
cdr3_aa: CASSAAGSRETQYF; cdr3_nt: TGTGCCAGCAGTGCAGCGGGGTCCCGGGAGACCCAGTACTTC; v_call: TRBV25-1; d_call: TRBD2; clone_size: many; j_call: TRBJ2-5
cdr3_aa: CATSDPGGTKPNEQFF; cdr3_nt: TGTGCCACCAGTGATCCGGGCGGGACTAAACCTAATGAGCAGTTCTTC; v_call: TRBV24-1; d_call: TRBD2; clone_size: NA; j_call: TRBJ2-1
cdr3_aa: CAISESNTAQETQYF; cdr3_nt: TGTGCCATCAGTGAGTCGAACACAGCCCAAGAGACCCAGTACTTC; v_call: TRBV10-3; d_call: NA; clone_size: NA; j_call: TRBJ2-5
cdr3_aa: CASGDSSTNQPQHF; cdr3_nt: TGTGCCTCAGGGGACAGCTCTACCAATCAGCCCCAGCATTTT; v_call: TRBV11-2; d_call: TRBD1; clone_size: few; j_call: TRBJ1-5
cdr3_aa: CASSQTLAGANVLTF; cdr3_nt: TGTGCCAGCAGCCAGACACTGGCTGGGGCCAACGTCCTGACTTTC; v_call: TRBV9; d_call: NA; clone_size: NA; j_call: TRBJ2-6
cdr3_aa: CASSQRGGQINQPQHF; cdr3_nt: TGTGCCAGTAGTCAAAGGGGTGGACAGATCAATCAGCCCCAGCATTTT; v_call: TRBV19; d_call: NA; clone_size: many; j_call: TRBJ1-5